The sequence of this T cell receptor beta chain was determined in a study of T cell repertoires in cytomegalovirus infection. The germline V gene encodes CDR1 MNHEY and CDR2 SVGEGT. The CDR3 has 17 residues. The trim removed 6 bases at V and 5 bases at J, leaving 16 bases unmatched. MiXCR was run by TCRdb on the reads, yielding one entry per CDR3 protein. This sample has approximately 700,000 distinct CDR3 sequences, with roughly 36% found just once. This TCR came from a human donor in good health (CMV status not recorded). Some clones in this sample may be carry-over from other donors' samples. This chain joins TRBV6-2 or TRBV6-3 and TRBJ1-5, with 7 bases aligning to TRBD1. The sample was PBMCs. The CDR3 is CASRRGRRGQGDQPQHF. The CDR3 DNA reads as TGTGCCAGCAGACGCGGAAGGCGGGGGCAGGGGGATCAGCCCCAGCATTTT.